The 5 T cell receptor beta chains in this list originate from one sample, sequenced in a study of response to subunit inactivated influenza vaccine. TCRdb processed the RT-PCR reads anew with MiXCR; each CDR3 protein has one entry. The repertoire holds almost 250,000 distinct CDR3 sequences, with about 12% as singletons. The sample was non-naive T cells sorted from PBMCs, taken around 15 days before vaccination. Receptors were obtained from a man in his fifties or sixties who received an inactivated influenza vaccine.

This clonotype has at least ten counts. CDR3 amino acids: CASSSLYRDREAFF. Here the CDR3 DNA reads TGCGCCAGCAGCTCCTTATACCGGGACAGGGAAGCTTTCTTT. The rearrangement uses TRBV4-1 and TRBJ1-1, with 8 bases aligning to TRBD1. V trimming: 5 bases; J trimming: 8 bases; junction bases outside the gene matches: 10. The CDR3 loop spans 14 amino acids. CDR1 and CDR2 from the germline V gene are MGHRA and YSYEKL.

This clonotype was counted ten times or more. The V gene is TRBV10-1, the J gene TRBJ2-1, with D possibly TRBD1 on 5 matching bases. Germline V lookup: CDR1 WNHNN, CDR2 SYGVQD (reference sequence). The CDR3 loop spans 15 amino acids. Trimming pared 3 bases from V and 0 bases from J, leaving 9 bases between. In DNA, the CDR3 is TGCGCCAGCAGTGAATTCCAGGGCTCCTACAATGAGCAGTTCTTC. It yields the protein CASSEFQGSYNEQFF.

This chain joins TRBV10-3 and TRBJ2-1; the D is unclear. The germline V gene has CDR1 ENHRY and CDR2 SYGVKD. V was clipped by 3 bases and J by 1 base, with 16 bases between them. The CDR3 consists of 17 residues. CDR3 sequence: CAISDNVRRPSYNEQFF. Written as DNA, the CDR3 is TGTGCCATCAGTGACAACGTTCGGCGCCCGTCCTACAATGAGCAGTTCTTC.

J is TRBJ2-2 and V is TRBV20-1; 13 bases match TRBD2. Germline V gene sequence: CDR1 DFQATT, CDR2 SNEGSKA (reference sequence). V shed 5 bases and J 9 bases; nucleotides not matched to a gene: 6. CDR3 length: 14 residues. The DNA of the CDR3 is TGCAGTGCTGTTGGACTAGCGGGGGTGAGGGAGCTGTTTTTT. It codes for CSAVGLAGVRELFF.

This clonotype was observed at least ten times. V gene TRBV20-1 combines with J gene TRBJ2-1; no definite D call. Germline CDR1 and CDR2: DFQATT and SNEGSKA (reference sequence). The V end lost 3 bases, the J end lost 6 bases, and 9 bases lay between the germline ends. CDR3 length equals 12 residues. The CDR3 DNA sequence: TGCAGTGCTAGTCAGAGCGTCAATGAGCAGTTCTTC. It codes for CSASQSVNEQFF.